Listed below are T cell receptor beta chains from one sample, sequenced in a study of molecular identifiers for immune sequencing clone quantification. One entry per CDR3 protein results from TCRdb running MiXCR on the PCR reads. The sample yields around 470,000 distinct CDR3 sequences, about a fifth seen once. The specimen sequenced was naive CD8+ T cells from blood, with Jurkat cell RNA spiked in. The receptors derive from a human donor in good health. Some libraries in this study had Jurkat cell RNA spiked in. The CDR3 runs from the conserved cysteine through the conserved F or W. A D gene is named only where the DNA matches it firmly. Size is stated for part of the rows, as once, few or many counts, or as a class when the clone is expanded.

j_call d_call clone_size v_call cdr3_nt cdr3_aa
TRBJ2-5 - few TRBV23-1 TGCGCCAGCAGTCAACCGGGGGACAGAAGCTTGGGGACCCAGTACTTC CASSQPGDRSLGTQYF
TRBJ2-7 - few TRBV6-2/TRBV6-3 TGTGCCAGCAGTTACAACGGGGGTCGCTCCTACGAGCAGTACTTC CASSYNGGRSYEQYF
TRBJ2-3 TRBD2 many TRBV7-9 TGTGCCAGCAGCGGACTAGCGGGCGGACAGCAGTATTTT CASSGLAGGQQYF
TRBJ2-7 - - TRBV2 TGTGCCAGCAGTGGATTTGGCGGGTGGCAACCCGAGCAGTACTTC CASSGFGGWQPEQYF
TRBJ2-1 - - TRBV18 TGTGCCAGCTCACCCGGCGAGGGGGATCGGTACAATGAGCAGTTCTTC CASSPGEGDRYNEQFF
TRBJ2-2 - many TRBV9 TGTGCCAGCAGCGTAGACGTAGGACGGACGAACACCGGGGAGCTGTTTTTT CASSVDVGRTNTGELFF
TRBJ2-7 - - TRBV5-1 TGCGCCAGCAGCTTGGCCCGGCGGACCTACGAGCAGTACTTC CASSLARRTYEQYF
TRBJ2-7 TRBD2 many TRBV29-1 TGCAGCGTTGCAGGACCAGGACTAGCGGGATTCGGCGAGCAGTACTTC CSVAGPGLAGFGEQYF
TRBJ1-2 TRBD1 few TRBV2 TGTGCCAGCAGTGTCGGGGACAGCCTCATTTTTATCCCGAACTATGGCTACACCTTC CASSVGDSLIFIPNYGYTF
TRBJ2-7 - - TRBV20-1 TGCAGTGCTAGGCCTAGGGGCAGACCCTACGAGCAGTACTTC CSARPRGRPYEQYF
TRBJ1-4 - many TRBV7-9 TGTGCCAGCAGCTCCGTTTTAAATGAAAAACTGTTTTTT CASSSVLNEKLFF
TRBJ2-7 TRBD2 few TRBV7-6 TGTGCCAGCAGCACATGGACTAGCGGGGAATACGAGCAGTACTTC CASSTWTSGEYEQYF
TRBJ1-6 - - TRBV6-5 TGTGCCAGCGCAGGGATGGAGACAACCTATAATTCACCCCTCCACTTT CASAGMETTYNSPLHF
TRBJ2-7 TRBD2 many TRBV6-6 TGTGCCAGCAGTAGCGGACTAGCGGCGGAGGAGCAGTACTTC CASSSGLAAEEQYF
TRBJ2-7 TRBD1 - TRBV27 TGTGCCAGCAGTTACCGGACAGGGCTCTCCTACGAGCAGTACTTC CASSYRTGLSYEQYF
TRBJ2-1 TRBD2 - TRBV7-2 TGTGCCAGCAGCTTAGAACGGCGGGGGGGCTTCTACAATGAGCAGTTCTTC CASSLERRGGFYNEQFF
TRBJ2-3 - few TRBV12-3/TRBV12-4 TGTGCCAGCAGTTTTAACGGGGTCAAAGATACGCAGTATTTT CASSFNGVKDTQYF
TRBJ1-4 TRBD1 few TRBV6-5 TGTGCCAGCAGAGCCGATTATGGGACAGCAACTAATGAAAAACTGTTTTTT CASRADYGTATNEKLFF
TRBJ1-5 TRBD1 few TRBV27 TGTGCCAGCACCCTGACAGGGGGTTGGGGTCAGCCCCAGCATTTT CASTLTGGWGQPQHF
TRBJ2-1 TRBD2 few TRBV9 TGTGCCAGCAGCCCGCTAGCGGGAGGATCGAATGAGCAGTTCTTC CASSPLAGGSNEQFF
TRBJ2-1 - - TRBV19 TGTGCCAGTAGTGAACAGGGTCCGGAGACCCAGTTCTTC CASSEQGPETQFF
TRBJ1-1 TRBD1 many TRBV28 TGTGCCAGCCGGGACAGCCTCATCACGAACACTGAAGCTTTCTTT CASRDSLITNTEAFF
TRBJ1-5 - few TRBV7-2 TGTGCCAGCAGCTTAAGTCGGGGTCCTTATAGCAATCAGCCCCAGCATTTT CASSLSRGPYSNQPQHF
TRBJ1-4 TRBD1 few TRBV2 TGTGCCAGCAGGGGACAGGGTTTTTATGAAAAACTGTTTTTT CASRGQGFYEKLFF
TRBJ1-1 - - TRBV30 TGTGCCTGGAGAAGGCAGGGCTCTGAAGCTTTCTTT CAWRRQGSEAFF
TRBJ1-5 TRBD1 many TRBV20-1 TGCAGTGCTCAAGACAGGGACCCCTATAACGGCAATCAGCCCCAGCATTTT CSAQDRDPYNGNQPQHF
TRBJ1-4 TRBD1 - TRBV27 TGTGCCAGCGGGGACAGACTTAATGAAAAACTGTTTTTT CASGDRLNEKLFF
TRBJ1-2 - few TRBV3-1 TGTGCCAGCACCCCCTTTCCGGGGGACTATGGCTACACCTTC CASTPFPGDYGYTF
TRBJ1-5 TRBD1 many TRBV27 TGTGCCAGCAAGGGACAGGGATTAAGCAATCAGCCCCAGCATTTT CASKGQGLSNQPQHF
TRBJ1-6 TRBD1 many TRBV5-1 TGCGCCAGCAGCTCGACAGGGATGGGGTCACCCCTCCACTTT CASSSTGMGSPLHF
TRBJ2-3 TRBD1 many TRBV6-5 TGTGCCAGCGGACAGGCGGCCGAGATGGATACGCAGTATTTT CASGQAAEMDTQYF
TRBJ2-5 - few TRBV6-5 TGTGCCAGCAGAAGCCCCCAGGGTCCTATCCAAGAGACCCAGTACTTC CASRSPQGPIQETQYF
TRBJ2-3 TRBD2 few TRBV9 TGTGCCAGCAGCATGAGCGGGGGGGACACAGATACGCAGTATTTT CASSMSGGDTDTQYF
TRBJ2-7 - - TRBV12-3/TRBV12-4 TGTGCCAGCAGTTTAGGGGCAAGAGGACTTCAATACTTC CASSLGARGLQYF
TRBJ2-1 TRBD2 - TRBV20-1 TGCAGTGCTTTAGCGGGAGGCTACAATGAGCAGTTCTTC CSALAGGYNEQFF
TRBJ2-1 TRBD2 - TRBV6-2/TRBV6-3 TGTGCCAGCAGTTCGCCCACTAGCGGGGACCATGAGCGGTTCTTC CASSSPTSGDHERFF
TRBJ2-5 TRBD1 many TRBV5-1 TGCGCCAGCAGCCAGGGGGACAGGGGTCTCCAAGAGACCCAGTACTTC CASSQGDRGLQETQYF
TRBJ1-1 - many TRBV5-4 TGTGCCAGCAGCTTAGCAGGGTCGGGCACTGAAGCTTTCTTT CASSLAGSGTEAFF
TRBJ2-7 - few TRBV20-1 TGCAGTGCTAGAGATGGGGTTAGAGTTAACGAGCAGTACTTC CSARDGVRVNEQYF
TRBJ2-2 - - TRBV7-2 TGTGCCAGCATTTGGGGAGGCACCGGGGAGCTGTTTTTT CASIWGGTGELFF
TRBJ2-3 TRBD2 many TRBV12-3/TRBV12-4 TGTGCCAGCAGCCCCTACCCCGGGACTAGCGATCAGTATTTT CASSPYPGTSDQYF
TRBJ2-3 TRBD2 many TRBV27 TGTGCCAGCAGTTTGTCTAGCGGGAGCCCCACAGATACGCAGTATTTT CASSLSSGSPTDTQYF
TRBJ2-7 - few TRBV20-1 TGCAGTGCTAGGGGAGAGATCCACGAGCAGTACTTC CSARGEIHEQYF
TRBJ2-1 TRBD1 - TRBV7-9 TGTGCCAGCAGCTCTACCCGGGACAGGACCTACAATGAGCAGTTCTTC CASSSTRDRTYNEQFF
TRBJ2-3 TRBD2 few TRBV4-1 TGCGCCAGCAGAACAGGACTAGCGGGAACCACAGATACGCAGTATTTT CASRTGLAGTTDTQYF
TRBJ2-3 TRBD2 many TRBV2 TGTGCCAGCAGGTGGACTAGCGGGGGGTCCCAGGTTTTGGATACGCAGTATTTT CASRWTSGGSQVLDTQYF
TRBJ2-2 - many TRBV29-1 TGCAGCGCTGAGGAGGGGATCACCGGGGAGCTGTTTTTT CSAEEGITGELFF
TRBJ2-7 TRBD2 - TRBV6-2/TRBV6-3 TGTGCCAGCCCCAGGACTAGCGGGAGATCAGCGGGTGAGCAGTACTTC CASPRTSGRSAGEQYF
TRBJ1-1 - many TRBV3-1 TGTGCCAGCAGCAGGGTTATGAACACTGAAGCTTTCTTT CASSRVMNTEAFF
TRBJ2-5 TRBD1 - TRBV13 TGTGCCAGCAGCCTAGGGACAGGGGGCAACCAAGAGACCCAGTACTTC CASSLGTGGNQETQYF
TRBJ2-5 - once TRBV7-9 TGTGCCAGCAGCTTAGTGGGACGCCTGGGCGAGGAGGAGACCCAGTACTTC CASSLVGRLGEEETQYF
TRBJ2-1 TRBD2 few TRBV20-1 TGCAGTGCTAGATTGACTAGCGGGAACGACAATGAGCAGTTCTTC CSARLTSGNDNEQFF
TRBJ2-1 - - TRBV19 TGTGCCAGTAGTCAAGGGAACTCCTACAATGAGCAGTTCTTC CASSQGNSYNEQFF
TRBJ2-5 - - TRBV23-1 TGCGCCAGCAGAAGACTGGACAGCAAGAAAGGAGAGACCCAGTACTTC CASRRLDSKKGETQYF
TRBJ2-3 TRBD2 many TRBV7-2 TGTGCCAGCAGCTTAGAGGCACCCCCGATAGCGGGAGGACTATACACAGATACGCAGTATTTT CASSLEAPPIAGGLYTDTQYF
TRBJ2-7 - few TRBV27 TGTGCCAGCAGTTTACGTGGGAGTCTGTACGAGCAGTACTTC CASSLRGSLYEQYF
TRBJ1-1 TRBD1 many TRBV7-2 TGTGCCAGCAGCTTGACGTCAGGGGGCGTCACTGAAGCTTTCTTT CASSLTSGGVTEAFF
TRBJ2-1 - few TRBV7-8 TGTGCCAGCAGCTTAGCCGACAGACCCCTCAACAATGAGCAGTTCTTC CASSLADRPLNNEQFF
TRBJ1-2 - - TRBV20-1 TGCAGTGCTCTTCCCATTAACTATGGCTACACCTTC CSALPINYGYTF
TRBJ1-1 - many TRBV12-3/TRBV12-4 TGTGCCAGCCAATTAAGGACTGAAGCTTTCTTT CASQLRTEAFF